This is a list of T cell receptor beta chains from one sample in a study of tumor and adjacent non-tumor tissue in lung cancer. MiXCR, run by TCRdb on the multiplex PCR reads, gives a single entry per CDR3 protein. The repertoire holds more than 85,000 distinct CDR3 sequences, with about 61% as singletons. The sequenced sample was distant non-tumor lung tissue. The receptors were gathered from a man aged 55 to 70 with non-small cell lung cancer. The CDR3 runs from the conserved cysteine through the conserved F or W. D genes are given only for firm matches. Size is stated for part of the rows, as once, few or many counts, or as a class when the clone is expanded.

D gene | clone size | J gene | V gene | CDR3 DNA | CDR3 protein
TRBD1 | many | TRBJ2-5 | TRBV29-1 | TGCAGCGTTGACGGGGGACAGGGGTTGGAGACCCAGTACTTC | CSVDGGQGLETQYF
TRBD2 | NA | TRBJ2-5 | TRBV29-1 | TGCAGCCTTAGCGGGAGGGTCCAAGAGACCCAGCAGTTC | CSLSGRVQETQQF
TRBD1 | NA | TRBJ1-3 | TRBV20-1 | TGCGGTGCTGGCGACAGGGGGAACACCATATATTTT | CGAGDRGNTIYF
NA | NA | TRBJ1-5 | TRBV6-2/TRBV6-3 | TGCGCCAGCTCACTGGACCAAGCCAGGGGCAATCGGCCCCAGCATTTT | CASSLDQARGNRPQHF
NA | NA | TRBJ1-1 | TRBV20-1 | TGCAGTGCTAGACCTTTAGCTTTTCTGAACACTGAAGCTTTCTTT | CSARPLAFLNTEAFF
TRBD2 | once | TRBJ2-3 | TRBV20-1 | TGCAGTACTAGTGATACAAGCAGCGGGAGGGCAGATACGCAGTATTTT | CSTSDTSSGRADTQYF
TRBD1 | few | TRBJ1-2 | TRBV5-6 | TGTGCCAGCCTAAACAGGGGGAGAACTAACTATGACTACACCTTC | CASLNRGRTNYDYTF
NA | many | TRBJ1-6 | TRBV7-9 | TGTGCCAGCAGCCCTACCGGGGGGAATTCACCCCTCCACTTT | CASSPTGGNSPLHF
TRBD2 | NA | TRBJ2-5 | TRBV12-3/TRBV12-4 | TGTGCTAGCTCGGATACGAGACTAGCGTTAGAGACCCAGTACTTC | CASSDTRLALETQYF
NA | NA | TRBJ2-1 | TRBV11-3 | TGTGACAGCAGCTCCCGGTGGGATGAGCAGTTCTTC | CDSSSRWDEQFF
TRBD2 | NA | TRBJ2-7 | TRBV12-3/TRBV12-4 | TGCGCCAGCAGTTCGCTAAGAGCGGGGTGCTACGAGCAGTACTTC | CASSSLRAGCYEQYF
NA | NA | TRBJ2-1 | TRBV6-5 | TGTGCCAGGAGACAGGAATACAATGAGCAGTTCTTC | CARRQEYNEQFF
TRBD2 | NA | TRBJ2-3 | TRBV4-3 | TGCGTCAGCAGCCAAGCAGGAGATAGCGGGAGGGGCACGGATACGCAGTATTTT | CVSSQAGDSGRGTDTQYF
TRBD2 | NA | TRBJ2-6 | TRBV4-1 | TGCGCTAGCAACCCCCTAGCGGGGGAGCACTCTGGGGCCAACGTCCTGACTTTC | CASNPLAGEHSGANVLTF
TRBD1 | few | TRBJ2-1 | TRBV12-3/TRBV12-4 | TGTGCCAGCAGTTCGACAGGGGTCGGGGATGAGCAGTTCTTC | CASSSTGVGDEQFF
NA | NA | TRBJ2-7 | TRBV12-3/TRBV12-4 | TGTGCCAGCAGTTTAGAGGGGACGGTTAGAGAGCAGTACTTC | CASSLEGTVREQYF
TRBD2 | NA | TRBJ2-5 | TRBV28 | TGTGCCAGCAGTTTAATCTCGGGCGGGAGCCAAGAGACCCAGTACTTC | CASSLISGGSQETQYF
NA | many | TRBJ1-2 | TRBV20-1 | TGCAGTGCTAGCTACAGTTTAAATGGCTACACCTTC | CSASYSLNGYTF
TRBD1 | NA | TRBJ2-7 | TRBV5-5 | TGTGCCAGCAGCTTGGACGTGACAGGGCCCTCCTACGAGCAGTGCTTC | CASSLDVTGPSYEQCF
TRBD2 | NA | TRBJ2-1 | TRBV19 | TGTGACAGTAGTGCCCCCGGGACTAGCGTCGACAATGAGCAGTTCTTC | CDSSAPGTSVDNEQFF
NA | NA | TRBJ2-1 | TRBV12-3/TRBV12-4 | TGTGCAAGAAGGCCCGGGGCAGGGGCTACGTTCTTC | CARRPGAGATFF
TRBD1 | NA | TRBJ2-7 | TRBV11-2 | TGTGTCAGCACCTTAGCGGTGGCCTACCGGGACAGGTCCTACAAGCAGTACTTC | CVSTLAVAYRDRSYKQYF
NA | NA | TRBJ1-6 | TRBV27 | TGTGCCAGCAGTTTGTTATCGTGTAATTCACCCCTCCACTTT | CASSLLSCNSPLHF
NA | NA | TRBJ2-1 | TRBV6-1 | TGTGCCAGCAGTGAAGCCCGGCTCTACATTGGGCAGTTCTTC | CASSEARLYIGQFF
NA | few | TRBJ2-3 | TRBV20-1 | TGCAGTGCTCCCTCCGGACTAACAGATACGCAGTATTTT | CSAPSGLTDTQYF
TRBD1 | NA | TRBJ2-5 | TRBV20-1 | TGCAGTGCCCCGGGACAGCAAGAGACCCACTACTTC | CSAPGQQETHYF
NA | NA | TRBJ1-5 | TRBV5-1 | TGCGCCAGCAGCTGGGACGGGATCAATCAGCCCCAGCATTTT | CASSWDGINQPQHF
TRBD1 | few | TRBJ1-1 | TRBV5-1 | TGCGCCAGCAGCTTGGGCTTCCAGGGGGTTGGTACTGAAGCTTTCTTT | CASSLGFQGVGTEAFF
TRBD2 | NA | TRBJ2-3 | TRBV28 | TGTGCCAGCAGTCAAACCCCGGGGGGACCGCAGCCAGATACGCAGTATTTT | CASSQTPGGPQPDTQYF
NA | many | TRBJ2-6 | TRBV12-3/TRBV12-4 | TGTGCCAGCAGCATGTTCAGGGGCTCTGGGGCCAACGTCCTGACTTTC | CASSMFRGSGANVLTF
TRBD2 | once | TRBJ2-1 | TRBV6-6 | TGTGCCAGTAGTAATAGCTGGAGCGGGGGCAATGAGCAGTTCTTC | CASSNSWSGGNEQFF
NA | NA | TRBJ2-3 | TRBV11-2 | TGTACCAGCAGCACGCGGACAAGACTCACAGATACGCAGTATTTT | CTSSTRTRLTDTQYF
NA | NA | TRBJ2-5 | TRBV11-2 | TGTGCCAGCAGCATAGGAGGGTCGGTCCAAGAGGCCCAATACTTC | CASSIGGSVQEAQYF
TRBD2 | NA | TRBJ2-2 | TRBV11-1 | TGTACCAGCAGCTTAAAAAGCGGGGTTTACACCGGGGAGCTTTTTTTT | CTSSLKSGVYTGELFF
NA | NA | TRBJ1-5 | TRBV6-2/TRBV6-3 | TGTGCCAGCAGTTACCCGGGTTTGGGCTCAAGCCAGTCCCAGCATTTT | CASSYPGLGSSQSQHF
TRBD1 | NA | TRBJ2-3 | TRBV20-1 | TGCAGTGCTAGCGACAGGGTGCTCACTGATACGCAGTATTTT | CSASDRVLTDTQYF
TRBD1 | many | TRBJ1-2 | TRBV6-2/TRBV6-3 | TGTGCCAGCAGGATACGACAGGGGGACGGATATGGCTACACCTTC | CASRIRQGDGYGYTF
TRBD2 | NA | TRBJ2-1 | TRBV6-5 | TGTGCCAGCGGACCCATAGCGGGAGCCAGGGTTGAGCAGTTCTTC | CASGPIAGARVEQFF
TRBD2 | many | TRBJ2-1 | TRBV12-5 | TGTGCTAGTGGTTCCCCTGGGACTAGCGGTTACAATGAGCAGTTCTTC | CASGSPGTSGYNEQFF
NA | NA | TRBJ2-1 | TRBV29-1 | TGCAGCGCCTACGAGGCCACACAGGGTGACATGGGTGAGCAGTTCTTC | CSAYEATQGDMGEQFF
TRBD1 | NA | TRBJ2-7 | TRBV4-2 | TGTGCCAGCAGCTCTCGGGACAGATACTACGAGCAGTACTTC | CASSSRDRYYEQYF
NA | once | TRBJ1-1 | TRBV12-3/TRBV12-4 | TGTGTTGGCAGCCAATTGGGAGGGAGGAAAGCTTTCTTT | CVGSQLGGRKAFF
NA | NA | TRBJ2-1 | TRBV2 | TGTGCCAGCAGTGATCAGCTATACAATGAGCAGTTCTTC | CASSDQLYNEQFF
NA | NA | TRBJ2-3 | TRBV6-6 | TGTGCCTGCTGTTACGGGGAGGACAGTTTCTACACAGATAAGCAGTATTTT | CACCYGEDSFYTDKQYF
TRBD1 | NA | TRBJ1-1 | TRBV6-1 | TGTGTCAGCAACTGGGACAGGGGATATACTACTGAAGCTTTCTTT | CVSNWDRGYTTEAFF
TRBD2 | NA | TRBJ2-2 | TRBV11-1 | TGTGTCTGCAGCCCGACTAGCGCTACCGGGGAGCTGTTTTTT | CVCSPTSATGELFF
NA | NA | TRBJ2-2 | TRBV20-1 | TGCAGTGCTCGGATGGGGGGGCGGTGGACCCGGGAGCTGTTTTTT | CSARMGGRWTRELFF
TRBD1 | many | TRBJ1-1 | TRBV6-5 | TGTGCCAGCAGACGAGGGACAGGGATGAACACTGAAGCTTTCTTT | CASRRGTGMNTEAFF
NA | NA | TRBJ2-7 | TRBV7-9 | TGTGCCAGCAGTTCAAGTGGGGGGGCCCACGAGCAGTACTTC | CASSSSGGAHEQYF
NA | few | TRBJ2-7 | TRBV7-2 | TGTGCCAGCAGCTCGACTGTCTACGAGCAGTACTTC | CASSSTVYEQYF
NA | few | TRBJ2-3 | TRBV2 | TGTGCCAGCTACTTCACAGATACGCAGTATTTT | CASYFTDTQYF